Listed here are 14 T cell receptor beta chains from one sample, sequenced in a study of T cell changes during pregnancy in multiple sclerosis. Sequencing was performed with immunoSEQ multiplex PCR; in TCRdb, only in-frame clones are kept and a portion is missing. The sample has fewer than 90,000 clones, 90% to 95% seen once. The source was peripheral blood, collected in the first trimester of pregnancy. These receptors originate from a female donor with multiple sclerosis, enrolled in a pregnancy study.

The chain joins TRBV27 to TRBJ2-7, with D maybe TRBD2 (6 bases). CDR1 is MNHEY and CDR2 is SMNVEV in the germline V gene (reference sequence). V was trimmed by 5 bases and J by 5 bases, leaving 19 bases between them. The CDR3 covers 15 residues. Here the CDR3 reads CASSRLRGGGHEQYF. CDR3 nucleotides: TGTGCCAGCAGTCGTCTTAGGGGAGGAGGCCACGAGCAGTACTTC.

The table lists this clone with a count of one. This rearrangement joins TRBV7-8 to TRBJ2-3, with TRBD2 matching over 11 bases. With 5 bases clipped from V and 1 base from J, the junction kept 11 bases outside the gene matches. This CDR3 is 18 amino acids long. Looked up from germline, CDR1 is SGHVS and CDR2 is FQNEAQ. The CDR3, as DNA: TGTGCCAGCAGCCCCCGGCTAGCGGGGGGCCGGGGCACAGATACGCAGTATTTT. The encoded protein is CASSPRLAGGRGTDTQYF.

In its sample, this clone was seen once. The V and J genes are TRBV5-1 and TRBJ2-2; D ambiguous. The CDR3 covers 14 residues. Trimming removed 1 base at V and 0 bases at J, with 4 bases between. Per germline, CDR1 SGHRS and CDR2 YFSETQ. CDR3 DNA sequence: TGCGCCAGCAGCTTGTTCGCGAACACCGGGGAGCTGTTTTTT. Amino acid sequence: CASSLFANTGELFF.

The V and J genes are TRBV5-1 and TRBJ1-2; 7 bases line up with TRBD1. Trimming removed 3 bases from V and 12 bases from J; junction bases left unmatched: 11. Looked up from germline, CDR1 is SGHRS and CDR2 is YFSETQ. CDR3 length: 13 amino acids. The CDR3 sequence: CASSWGTEGGNTF. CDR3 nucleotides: TGCGCCAGCAGCTGGGGGACAGAGGGAGGAAACACCTTC.

In DNA form, the CDR3 reads TGTGCCAGCAGCGGCATGACGGGCGGGGAAAAACTGTTTTTT. Its translation is CASSGMTGGEKLFF. The chain is built from TRBV2 and TRBJ1-4, with unresolved D. Germline assignment: CDR1 SNHLY and CDR2 FYNNEI. The CDR3 sequence is 14 residues long. Between the trimmed V and J ends, which lost 6 bases and 8 bases, there was a span of 16 bases.

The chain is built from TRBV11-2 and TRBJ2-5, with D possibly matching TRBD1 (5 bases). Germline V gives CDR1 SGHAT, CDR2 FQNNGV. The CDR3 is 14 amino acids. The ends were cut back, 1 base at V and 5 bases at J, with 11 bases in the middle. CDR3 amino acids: CASSLVRGTETQYF. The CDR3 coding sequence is TGTGCCAGCAGCTTAGTTAGGGGTACGGAGACCCAGTACTTC.

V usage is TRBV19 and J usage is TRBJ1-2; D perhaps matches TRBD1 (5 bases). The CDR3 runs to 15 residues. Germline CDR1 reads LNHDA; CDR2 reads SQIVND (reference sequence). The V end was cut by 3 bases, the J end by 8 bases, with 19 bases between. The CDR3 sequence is CASSIIDRKVSGYTF. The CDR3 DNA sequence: TGTGCCAGTAGTATTATCGACAGAAAGGTGAGCGGCTACACCTTC. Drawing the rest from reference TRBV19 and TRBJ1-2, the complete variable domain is DGGITQSPKYLFRKEGQNVTLSCEQNLNHDAMYWYRQDPGQGLRLIYYSQIVNDFQKGDIAEGYSVSREKKESFPLTVTSAQKNPTAFYLCASSIIDRKVSGYTFGSGTRLTVV.

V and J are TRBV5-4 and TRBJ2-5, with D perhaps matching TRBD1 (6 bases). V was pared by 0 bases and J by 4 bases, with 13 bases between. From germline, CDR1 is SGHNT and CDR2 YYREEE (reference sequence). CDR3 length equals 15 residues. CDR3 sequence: CASSLGTGSLETQYF. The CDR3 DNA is TGTGCCAGCAGCTTGGGAACAGGGAGTCTAGAGACCCAGTACTTC.

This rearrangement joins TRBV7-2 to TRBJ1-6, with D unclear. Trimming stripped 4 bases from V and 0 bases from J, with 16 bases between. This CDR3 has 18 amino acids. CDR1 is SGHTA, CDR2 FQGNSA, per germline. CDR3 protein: CASSSSRGRSSYNSPLHF. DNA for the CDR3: TGTGCCAGCAGCTCATCCCGTGGCAGAAGCTCCTATAATTCACCCCTCCACTTT.

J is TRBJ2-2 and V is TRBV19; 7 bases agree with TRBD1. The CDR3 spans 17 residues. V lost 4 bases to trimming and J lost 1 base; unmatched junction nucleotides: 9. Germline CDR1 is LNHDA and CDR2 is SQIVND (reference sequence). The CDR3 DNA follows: TGTGCCAGTAGTACCAGGACAGGCCAGGGGAACACCGGGGAGCTGTTTTTT. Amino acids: CASSTRTGQGNTGELFF.

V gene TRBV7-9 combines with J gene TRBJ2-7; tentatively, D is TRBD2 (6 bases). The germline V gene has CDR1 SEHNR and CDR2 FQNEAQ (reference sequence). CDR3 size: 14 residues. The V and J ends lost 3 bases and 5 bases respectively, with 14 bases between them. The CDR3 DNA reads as TGTGCCAGCAGCTTGACCTCGGGGGTGAACGAGCAGTACTTC. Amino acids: CASSLTSGVNEQYF.

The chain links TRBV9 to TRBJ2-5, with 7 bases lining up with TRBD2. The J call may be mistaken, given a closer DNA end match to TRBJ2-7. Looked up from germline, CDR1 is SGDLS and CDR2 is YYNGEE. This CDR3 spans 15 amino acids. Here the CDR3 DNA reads TGTGCCAGCAGCGTAAGTCCAGCGGGAACCTACGAGCAGTACTTC. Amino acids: CASSVSPAGTYEQYF.

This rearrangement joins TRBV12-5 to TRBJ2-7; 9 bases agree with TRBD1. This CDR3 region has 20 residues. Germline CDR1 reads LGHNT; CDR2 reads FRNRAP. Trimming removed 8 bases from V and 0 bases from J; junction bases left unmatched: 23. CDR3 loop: CASLRQHRGLLMAYSYEQYF. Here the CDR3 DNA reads TGTGCTAGTCTCCGCCAACACAGGGGGCTCCTTATGGCGTACTCCTACGAGCAGTACTTC.

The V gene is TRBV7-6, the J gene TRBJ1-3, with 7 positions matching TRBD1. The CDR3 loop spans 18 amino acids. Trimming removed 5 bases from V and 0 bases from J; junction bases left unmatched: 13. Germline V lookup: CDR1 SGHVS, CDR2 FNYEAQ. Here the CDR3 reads CASSLSRQGVHSGNTIYF. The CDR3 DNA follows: TGTGCCAGCAGCCTATCCCGTCAGGGGGTGCACTCTGGAAACACCATATATTTT.